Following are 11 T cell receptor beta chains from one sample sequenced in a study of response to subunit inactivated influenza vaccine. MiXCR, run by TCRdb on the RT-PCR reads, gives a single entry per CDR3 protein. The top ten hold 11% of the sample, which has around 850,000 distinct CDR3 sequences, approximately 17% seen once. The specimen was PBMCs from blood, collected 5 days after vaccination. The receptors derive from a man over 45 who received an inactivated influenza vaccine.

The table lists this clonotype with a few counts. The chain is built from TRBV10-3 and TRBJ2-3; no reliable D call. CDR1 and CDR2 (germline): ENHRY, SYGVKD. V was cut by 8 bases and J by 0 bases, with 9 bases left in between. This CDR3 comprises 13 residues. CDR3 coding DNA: TGTGCCATCGCAGGTAAAAGCACAGATACGCAGTATTTT. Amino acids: CAIAGKSTDTQYF.

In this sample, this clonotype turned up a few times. Here the CDR3 DNA reads TGCAGCGTTGCGTTCGGGACAGGTACCTACGAGCAGTACTTC. Encoded protein: CSVAFGTGTYEQYF. This chain connects TRBV29-1 to TRBJ2-7; 8 bases line up with TRBD1. The length of the CDR3 is 14 residues. With 4 bases clipped from V and 2 bases from J, the junction kept 7 bases outside the gene matches. The germline V gene has CDR1 SQVTM and CDR2 ANQGSEA.

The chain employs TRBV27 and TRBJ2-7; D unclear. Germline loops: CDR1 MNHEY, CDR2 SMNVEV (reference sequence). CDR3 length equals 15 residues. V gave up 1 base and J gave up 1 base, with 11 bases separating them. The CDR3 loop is CASSLWPSGSYEQYF. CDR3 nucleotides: TGTGCCAGCAGTTTATGGCCCTCAGGTTCCTACGAGCAGTACTTC.

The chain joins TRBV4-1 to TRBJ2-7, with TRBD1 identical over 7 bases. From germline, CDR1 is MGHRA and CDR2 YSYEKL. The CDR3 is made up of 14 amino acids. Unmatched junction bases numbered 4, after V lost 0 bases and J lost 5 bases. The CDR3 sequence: CASSQEVGQNEQYF. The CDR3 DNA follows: TGCGCCAGCAGCCAAGAGGTGGGACAGAACGAGCAGTACTTC.

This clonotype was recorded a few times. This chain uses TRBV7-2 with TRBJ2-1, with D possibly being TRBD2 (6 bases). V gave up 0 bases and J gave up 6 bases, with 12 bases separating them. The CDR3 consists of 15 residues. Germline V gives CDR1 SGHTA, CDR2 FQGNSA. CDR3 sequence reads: CASSLAGGLGNEQFF. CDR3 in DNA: TGTGCCAGCAGCTTAGCGGGAGGTCTTGGCAATGAGCAGTTCTTC.

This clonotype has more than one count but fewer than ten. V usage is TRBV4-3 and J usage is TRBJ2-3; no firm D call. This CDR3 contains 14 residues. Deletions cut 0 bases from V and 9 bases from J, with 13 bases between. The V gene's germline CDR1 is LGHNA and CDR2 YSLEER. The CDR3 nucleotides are TGCGCCAGCAGCCAAGATCTGCCAGGCTGGACGCAGTATTTT. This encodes CASSQDLPGWTQYF.

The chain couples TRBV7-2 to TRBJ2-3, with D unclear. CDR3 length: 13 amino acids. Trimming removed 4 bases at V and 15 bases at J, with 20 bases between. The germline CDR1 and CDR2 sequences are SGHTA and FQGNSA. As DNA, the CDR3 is TGTGCCAGCAGCTGGCCTCTGGAGACTTTTCCCTATTTT. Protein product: CASSWPLETFPYF.

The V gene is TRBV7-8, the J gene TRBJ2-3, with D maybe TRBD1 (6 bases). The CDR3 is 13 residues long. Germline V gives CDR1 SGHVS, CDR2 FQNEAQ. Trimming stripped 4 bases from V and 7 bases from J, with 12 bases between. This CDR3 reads CASSWTAKNTQYF. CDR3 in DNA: TGTGCCAGCAGCTGGACAGCGAAGAATACGCAGTATTTT.

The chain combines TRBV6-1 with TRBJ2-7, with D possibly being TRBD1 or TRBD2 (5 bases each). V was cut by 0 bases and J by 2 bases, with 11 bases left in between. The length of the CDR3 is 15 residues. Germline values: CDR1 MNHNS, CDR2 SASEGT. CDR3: CASSEAGTAAYEQYF. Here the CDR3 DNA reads TGTGCCAGCAGTGAAGCCGGGACCGCTGCCTACGAGCAGTACTTC.

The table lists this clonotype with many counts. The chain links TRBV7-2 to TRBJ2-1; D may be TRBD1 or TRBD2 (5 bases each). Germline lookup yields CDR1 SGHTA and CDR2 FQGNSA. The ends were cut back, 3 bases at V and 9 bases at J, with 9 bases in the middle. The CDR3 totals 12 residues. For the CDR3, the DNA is TGTGCCAGCAGCTTGGCGAGGGGTGAGCAGTTCTTC. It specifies CASSLARGEQFF. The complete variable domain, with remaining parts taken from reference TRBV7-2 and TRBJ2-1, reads GAGVSQSPSNKVTEKGKDVELRCDPISGHTALYWYRQSLGQGLEFLIYFQGNSAPDKSGLPSDRFSAERTGGSVSTLTIQRTQQEDSAVYLCASSLARGEQFFGPGTRLTVL.

CDR3 in DNA: TGTGCCACCAGTGACCGTCTGCCTTTCTACGAGCAGTACTTC. Translation: CATSDRLPFYEQYF. The chain employs TRBV24-1 and TRBJ2-7; D not resolved. Trimming removed 4 bases from V and 3 bases from J, with 12 bases in between. The CDR3 spans 14 residues. Germline CDR1 KGHDR, CDR2 SFDVKD.